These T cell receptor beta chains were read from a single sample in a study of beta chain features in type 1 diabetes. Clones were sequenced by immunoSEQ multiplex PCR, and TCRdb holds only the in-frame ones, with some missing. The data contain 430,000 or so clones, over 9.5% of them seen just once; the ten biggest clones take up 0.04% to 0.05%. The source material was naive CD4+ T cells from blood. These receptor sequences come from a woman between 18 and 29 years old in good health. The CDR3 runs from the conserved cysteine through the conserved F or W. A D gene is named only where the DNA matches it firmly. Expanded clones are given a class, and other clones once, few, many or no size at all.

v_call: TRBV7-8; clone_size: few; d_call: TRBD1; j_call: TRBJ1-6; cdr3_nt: TGTGCCAGCAGCCCTCGGACAGGGGGCGAGAGAAAACCCCTCCACTTT; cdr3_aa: CASSPRTGGERKPLHF
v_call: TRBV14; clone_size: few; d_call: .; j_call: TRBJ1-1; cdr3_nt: TGTGCCAGCAGCGCAGCTGCCCTTAGGGGCACTGAAGCTTTCTTT; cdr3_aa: CASSAAALRGTEAFF
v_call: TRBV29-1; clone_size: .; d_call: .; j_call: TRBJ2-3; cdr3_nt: TGCAGCGTCACAGGGTTGCTGGACACAGATACGCAGTATTTT; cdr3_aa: CSVTGLLDTDTQYF
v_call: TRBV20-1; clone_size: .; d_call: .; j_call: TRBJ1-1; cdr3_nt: TGCAGTGCTAGCAGTGCGCTCGGAGCTTTCTTT; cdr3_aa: CSASSALGAFF
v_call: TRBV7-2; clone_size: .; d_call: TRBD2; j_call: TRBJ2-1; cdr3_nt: TGTGCCAGCAACTTCCCCCACGGGAGGGCCAAGAATGAGCAGTTCTTC; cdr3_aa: CASNFPHGRAKNEQFF
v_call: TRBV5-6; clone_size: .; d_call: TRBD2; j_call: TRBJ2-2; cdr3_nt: TGTGCCAGCATTCCCCCACGACGGAGCGGGAGTTCCGGGGAGCTGTTTTTT; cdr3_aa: CASIPPRRSGSSGELFF
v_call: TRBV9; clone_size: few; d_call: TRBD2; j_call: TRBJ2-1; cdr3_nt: TGTGCCAGCAGCCCGGGACTAGCGGCCTACAATGAGCAGTTCTTC; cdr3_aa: CASSPGLAAYNEQFF
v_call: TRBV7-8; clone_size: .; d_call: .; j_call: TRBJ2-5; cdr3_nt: TGTGCCACCAAAAACTACGTCCAAGAGACCCAGTACTTC; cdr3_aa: CATKNYVQETQYF
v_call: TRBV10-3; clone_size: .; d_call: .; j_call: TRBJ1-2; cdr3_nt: TGTGCCATCGGTCCGGTGGGGTACTATGGCTACACCTTC; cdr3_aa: CAIGPVGYYGYTF
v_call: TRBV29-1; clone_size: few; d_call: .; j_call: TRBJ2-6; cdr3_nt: TGCAGCGTTGCCCCCGGGGCTGGGGCCAACGTCCTGACTTTC; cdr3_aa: CSVAPGAGANVLTF